This T cell receptor (beta chain) is drawn from a study of shared clonotypes between healthy human individuals. Findings and limits, study-wide: Some naive CD4 clonotypes, 4.5% to 5.5%, turned up in common across several donors. With few donors, the genetic and exposure-history diversity represented was limited. An anticipated effect of sequencing depth on clonotype sharing among donors was recognized.

Germline CDR1 and CDR2: MGHRA and YSYEKL. V was trimmed by 4 bases and J by 5 bases, leaving 14 bases between them. The CDR3 has 15 residues. Positively selected for CCR7, the CD45RO-negative cells used as naive CD8 cells excluded terminally differentiated effector memory CD45RA+ cells. All of the donors resided in Nashville, Tennessee, and each was a Caucasian adult. Only in-frame clones appear in the TCRdb table, and some are missing; sequencing was by immunoSEQ multiplex PCR. The sample records hundreds of thousands of clones, about 95% being singletons. As concerns this clone: What it binds is not known.

The TCR was taken from a woman aged 25 to 39 in good health. The chain uses TRBV4-1 and TRBJ1-4, with no clear D. The sample consisted of naive CD8+ T cells sorted from blood. CDR3 region: CASSRTELGNEKLFF. CDR3 nucleotide sequence: TGCGCCAGCAGCCGGACCGAGCTGGGAAATGAAAAACTGTTTTTT.